These 31 T cell receptor beta chains were all obtained from the same sample, sequenced in a study of cytomegalovirus exposure and HLA in healthy donors. The PCR used 60 Vbeta and 13 Jbeta primers. Clones were read by immunoSEQ multiplex PCR, and TCRdb kept only the in-frame ones, dropping some. The sample consists of some 150,000 clones, 75% to 85% of them appearing once. Material for sequencing was PBMCs. These receptors all stem from a man in his thirties or forties in good health and CMV-seropositive.

A few counts support this clone. This chain connects TRBV10-2 to TRBJ1-1; 12 nucleotides match TRBD1. Germline CDR1 WSHSY, CDR2 SAAADI. CDR3 length: 20 amino acids. J was trimmed by 7 bases and V by 3 bases; bases with no gene match: 21. CDR3 coding DNA: TGCGCCAGCAGTGACCCTGGGACTAGGGACAGGGGGCGATTTGTAGGTGAAGCTTTCTTT. It encodes CASSDPGTRDRGRFVGEAFF.

This clone showed up just a few times. The rearrangement links TRBV29-1 to TRBJ2-1; 8 bases match TRBD2. CDR1 and CDR2 (germline): SQVTM, ANQGSEA. J gave up 0 bases and V 6 bases, and 7 bases lay outside the gene matches. This CDR3 is 15 amino acids long. CDR3 sequence: CSVLAGRSSYNEQFF. In DNA, the CDR3 is TGCAGCGTCCTAGCGGGTCGTAGCTCCTACAATGAGCAGTTCTTC.

V and J are TRBV28 and TRBJ1-1; 9 positions match TRBD1. From germline, CDR1 is MDHEN and CDR2 SYDVKM. With 2 bases clipped from V and 3 bases from J, the junction kept 4 bases outside the gene matches. The length of the CDR3 is 15 residues. CDR3 amino acids: CASSLPQGAHTEAFF. The CDR3 DNA reads as TGTGCCAGCAGTTTACCACAGGGGGCTCACACTGAAGCTTTCTTT.

The CDR3 bases are TGTGCCAGCAGCTCCGGGACTAGCGGGAGGGCCAGGGAGCAGTTCTTC. This codes for CASSSGTSGRAREQFF. The rearrangement joins TRBV7-3 to TRBJ2-1; 16 bases line up with TRBD2. Looked up from germline, CDR1 is SGHTA and CDR2 is FQGTGA. V shed 4 bases and J 10 bases; nucleotides not matched to a gene: 7. The CDR3 runs to 16 residues. Filled out from reference TRBV7-3 and TRBJ2-1, the complete variable domain reads GAGVSQTPSNKVTEKGKYVELRCDPISGHTALYWYRQSLGQGPEFLIYFQGTGAADDSGLPNDRFFAVRPEGSVSTLKIQRTERGDSAVYLCASSSGTSGRAREQFFGPGTRLTVL.

This clone appeared once. The chain recombines TRBV6-1 with TRBJ2-7; D uncertain. V gave up 9 bases and J gave up 1 base, with 13 bases separating them. Germline V gives CDR1 MNHNS, CDR2 SASEGT. This CDR3 contains 13 residues. The chain's CDR3 is CASGRQESYEQYF. As DNA, the CDR3 is TGTGCCAGTGGGCGCCAGGAATCCTACGAGCAGTACTTC.

This clone has only a few counts. Within the sample, other DNA sequences also encode this same CDR3. The J gene is TRBJ2-7, the V gene TRBV29-1; 12 bases agree with TRBD2. Germline V gene sequence: CDR1 SQVTM, CDR2 ANQGSEA. V lost 0 bases, J lost 3 bases, and 3 bases stayed unmatched. This CDR3 contains 15 residues. This CDR3 reads CSVEDPTSGSYEQYF. The CDR3 DNA follows: TGCAGCGTTGAAGATCCGACTAGCGGGAGCTACGAGCAGTACTTC.

This clone appeared a single time. This chain connects TRBV5-1 to TRBJ1-2; D perhaps matches TRBD1 (5 bases). V was cut by 9 bases and J by 2 bases, with 11 bases left in between. The CDR3 is 12 residues long. Germline V gene sequence: CDR1 SGHRS, CDR2 YFSETQ. As DNA, the CDR3 is TGCGCCATTTCGGGGGGGAACTATGGCTACACCTTC. This encodes CAISGGNYGYTF. Filled out from reference TRBV5-1 and TRBJ1-2, the complete variable domain reads KAGVTQTPRYLIKTRGQQVTLSCSPISGHRSVSWYQQTPGQGLQFLFEYFSETQRNKGNFPGRFSGRQFSNSRSEMNVSTLELGDSALYLCAISGGNYGYTFGSGTRLTVV.

Points on this clone: At one of its ends the junction is not consistent with the germline gene, which may arise from a read error. The chain recombines TRBV30 with TRBJ2-6; D may be TRBD1 (5 bases). The germline gives CDR1 GTSNPN, CDR2 SVGIG (reference sequence). There are 15 residues in the CDR3. The CDR3 nucleotides are TGTGCCTGGAGTGTATTAGGGTTTGGGGCCAACGGCCTGACTTTC. As protein: CAWSVLGFGANGLTF.

The V call is TRBV14, the J call TRBJ2-7; the match to TRBD2 covers 14 bases. The germline CDR1 and CDR2 sequences are SGHDN and FVKESK. This CDR3 region has 23 residues. The J segment lost 5 bases and the V segment lost 0 bases, leaving 24 bases of the junction unmatched. CDR3: CASSQDFPRRLTSGRVGWNEQYF. In DNA, the CDR3 is TGTGCCAGCAGCCAAGATTTCCCTCGTCGGTTGACTAGCGGGAGGGTGGGTTGGAACGAGCAGTACTTC.

The rearrangement joins TRBV19 to TRBJ2-7; 8 bases line up with TRBD1. The CDR3 contains 14 residues. The ends lost 6 bases at V and 6 bases at J; junction bases unmatched: 10. Germline V CDR1 and CDR2: LNHDA, SQIVND (reference sequence). The CDR3 sequence: CASSPSTGGREQYF. The CDR3 nucleotides read TGTGCCAGTAGCCCATCAACAGGGGGACGCGAGCAGTACTTC.

The chain links TRBV6-5 to TRBJ2-5; D not resolved. Trimming left V 1 base short and J 0 bases short, with 6 bases between. CDR3 length: 14 amino acids. Germline V gene lookup returns CDR1 MNHEY and CDR2 SVGAGI. The CDR3 bases are TGTGCCAGCAGTTACTGGGCCCACCAAGAGACCCAGTACTTC. This sequence encodes CASSYWAHQETQYF.

The genes are TRBV15 and TRBJ2-5; TRBD2 agrees at 8 bases. The closer fit of TRBJ2-7 to the DNA end suggests the J call may be wrong. Germline CDR1 is LNHNV and CDR2 is YYDKDF (reference sequence). The CDR3 is 16 amino acids. CDR3 DNA: TGTGCCACCAGCAGAGCTCCCAGCGGGAGTAACCACGAGCAGTACTTC. Translating it yields CATSRAPSGSNHEQYF.

Worth noting for this clone: This specimen includes other DNA sequences encoding the same CDR3. The J gene is TRBJ1-4, the V gene TRBV27, with D perhaps TRBD1 (6 bases). The germline gives CDR1 MNHEY, CDR2 SMNVEV (reference sequence). With 1 base removed from V and 7 bases from J, the gap between germline ends came to 10 bases. CDR3 size: 14 residues. CDR3 loop: CASSLLGRGEKLFF. As DNA, the CDR3 is TGTGCCAGCAGTTTATTGGGCAGGGGTGAAAAACTGTTTTTT.

V is TRBV28 and J is TRBJ2-7; 8 nucleotides align to TRBD2. This CDR3 has 14 amino acids. V lost 8 bases, J lost 5 bases, and 11 bases stayed unmatched. Germline V gene data show CDR1 as MDHEN and CDR2 as SYDVKM. As DNA, the CDR3 is TGTGCCAGCGGACCGAGCGGGAGTGGGGACGAGCAGTACTTC. Protein: CASGPSGSGDEQYF.

The chain recombines TRBV6-5 with TRBJ2-1; TRBD1 matches 9 bases. The CDR3 runs to 14 residues. J lost 3 bases, V lost 4 bases, and 1 base had no gene match. Germline CDR1 and CDR2: MNHEY and SVGAGI. The DNA for the CDR3 is TGTGCCAGCAGTTGGGACAGGGACTACAATGAGCAGTTCTTC. This translates into CASSWDRDYNEQFF.

The V and J genes are TRBV29-1 and TRBJ2-3, with D maybe TRBD1 (6 bases). Germline CDR1 reads SQVTM; CDR2 reads ANQGSEA. Trimming took 3 bases from V and 1 from J, leaving 8 bases between them. The CDR3 loop spans 13 amino acids. CDR3: CSVDPGGTDTQYF. DNA for the CDR3: TGCAGCGTTGACCCAGGGGGCACAGATACGCAGTATTTT.

V gene TRBV27 combines with J gene TRBJ1-5, with 9 bases fitting TRBD1. CDR3 length: 15 amino acids. The ends lost 5 bases at V and 1 base at J; junction bases unmatched: 3. The germline V gene encodes CDR1 MNHEY and CDR2 SMNVEV (reference sequence). The CDR3 coding sequence is TGTGCCAGCAGTACACAGGGGGCGAGCAATCAGCCCCAGCATTTT. Translated, it gives CASSTQGASNQPQHF.

This chain joins TRBV25-1 and TRBJ2-1, with 7 nucleotides matching TRBD2. Germline CDR1 and CDR2: MGHDK and SYGVNS. With 1 base clipped from V and 4 bases from J, the junction kept 7 bases outside the gene matches. The CDR3 consists of 16 residues. CDR3 sequence: CASSELGDYQYNEQFF. CDR3 nucleotides: TGTGCCAGCAGTGAATTGGGGGACTACCAGTACAATGAGCAGTTCTTC.

In this sample, this clone turned up once. The chain couples TRBV2 to TRBJ2-1; 7 bases agree with TRBD1. V shed 5 bases, J shed 2 bases, and the junction held 6 bases outside the gene matches. This CDR3 spans 15 amino acids. Per the germline V gene, CDR1 is SNHLY and CDR2 is FYNNEI. The CDR3 DNA sequence: TGTGCCAGCAGTTCTCGACAGGGCACCTACAATGAGCAGTTCTTC. Translated, it gives CASSSRQGTYNEQFF. Full variable domain (rest looked up from reference TRBV2 and TRBJ2-1): EPEVTQTPSHQVTQMGQEVILRCVPISNHLYFYWYRQILGQKVEFLVSFYNNEISEKSEIFDDQFSVERPDGSNFTLKIRSTKLEDSAMYFCASSSRQGTYNEQFFGPGTRLTVL.

V gene TRBV5-1 combines with J gene TRBJ1-1; D ambiguous. The germline V and J ends were trimmed by 7 bases and 4 bases, with 23 bases remaining between them. Germline CDR1 is SGHRS and CDR2 is YFSETQ. CDR3 length equals 16 residues. The CDR3 sequence: CASGPRATDGSTEAFF. The CDR3 nucleotides are TGCGCCAGCGGGCCACGGGCGACCGACGGGAGCACTGAAGCTTTCTTT.

The J gene is TRBJ2-1, the V gene TRBV20-1, with D uncertain. Germline values: CDR1 DFQATT, CDR2 SNEGSKA (reference sequence). The CDR3 has 10 residues. The V end was cut by 6 bases, the J end by 4 bases, with 4 bases between. The CDR3 bases are TGCAGTGCCCCATACAATGAGCAGTTCTTC. It is translated as CSAPYNEQFF.

This clone was counted a few times. CDR3 sequence (DNA): TGTGCCAGCAGCTTGGCCAGTGGTGAGCAGTTCTTC. Its translation: CASSLASGEQFF. The V and J genes are TRBV5-6 and TRBJ2-1, with D unclear. The CDR3 length is 12 residues. Trimming shortened V by 0 bases and J by 9 bases, and 7 bases separated the two germline ends. CDR1 and CDR2 from the germline V gene are SGHDT and YYEEEE.

This clone was detected only a few times. This sequence joins TRBV30 and TRBJ2-2; no clear D gene. Germline CDR1 and CDR2: GTSNPN and SVGIG (reference sequence). This CDR3 contains 15 residues. V dropped 0 bases and J dropped 5 bases, with 13 bases sitting between them. The CDR3 sequence is CAWSVLSGLTGELFF. For the CDR3, the DNA is TGTGCCTGGAGTGTACTGTCAGGCTTAACCGGGGAGCTGTTTTTT.

This chain links TRBV29-1 with TRBJ2-6, with D possibly matching TRBD1 (5 bases). CDR1 SQVTM and CDR2 ANQGSEA come from the germline V gene. The CDR3 contains 14 residues. Trimming removed 5 bases from V and 0 bases from J, with 8 bases in between. The CDR3 nucleotides are TGCAGCGTTAAGGGGTACTCTGGGGCCAACGTCCTGACTTTC. Protein product: CSVKGYSGANVLTF.

This clone was seen only a few times. V usage is TRBV18 and J usage is TRBJ2-7; 9 nucleotides match TRBD1. Germline-derived CDR1 and CDR2 are KGHSH and LQKENI. Trimming cost V 8 bases and J 6 bases; bases outside gene matches: 11. This CDR3 has 14 residues. CDR3 bases: TGTGCCAGCCAAACGGGACAGGGCAACCGCGAGCAGTACTTC. The encoded protein is CASQTGQGNREQYF.

On this clone itself: The same CDR3 arises from other DNA sequences in this sample as well. V and J are TRBV27 and TRBJ1-5, with TRBD1 as a possible D gene (6 bases). Germline assignment: CDR1 MNHEY and CDR2 SMNVEV (reference sequence). Trimming cost V 4 bases and J 1 base, with 8 bases left between them. The CDR3 extends over 14 amino acids. CDR3 bases: TGTGCCAGCAGTTCCCAGGGGAGCAATCAGCCCCAGCATTTT. Amino acid sequence: CASSSQGSNQPQHF.

The chain employs TRBV30 and TRBJ2-1; D remains unclear. The CDR3 loop spans 13 amino acids. CDR1 and CDR2 from the germline V gene are GTSNPN and SVGIG (reference sequence). Trimming shortened V by 2 bases and J by 2 bases, and 7 bases separated the two germline ends. The CDR3 nucleotides are TGTGCCTGGAGTCCCACTACCTACAATGAGCAGTTCTTC. Translated: CAWSPTTYNEQFF.

This chain links TRBV28 with TRBJ2-7, with 8 bases matching TRBD1. CDR1 and CDR2 (germline): MDHEN, SYDVKM. V lost 0 bases to trimming and J lost 4 bases; unmatched junction nucleotides: 5. This CDR3 spans 15 amino acids. CDR3 in DNA: TGTGCCAGCAGTTTATGGGGGACAGGTTCGTACGAGCAGTACTTC. Protein product: CASSLWGTGSYEQYF.

This chain joins TRBV5-5 and TRBJ2-1; possibly TRBD2 for D (6 bases). The CDR3 length is 17 residues. V was clipped by 2 bases and J by 0 bases, with 15 bases between them. From germline, CDR1 is SGHKS and CDR2 YYEKEE (reference sequence). CDR3 sequence (DNA): TGTGCCAGCAGCTTCGCGCGGGAAAGGAGCTCCTACAATGAGCAGTTCTTC. As protein: CASSFARERSSYNEQFF. Full variable domain (outside the CDR3, taken from reference TRBV5-5 and TRBJ2-1): DAGVTQSPTHLIKTRGQQVTLRCSPISGHKSVSWYQQVLGQGPQFIFQYYEKEERGRGNFPDRFSARQFPNYSSELNVNALLLGDSALYLCASSFARERSSYNEQFFGPGTRLTVL.

The rearrangement joins TRBV29-1 to TRBJ1-2; tentatively, D is TRBD1 (5 bases). CDR3 length: 14 residues. From germline, CDR1 is SQVTM and CDR2 ANQGSEA. Trimming pared 2 bases from V and 0 bases from J, leaving 10 bases between. In DNA form, the CDR3 reads TGCAGCGTTGAAACGGGAGGGGCTAACTATGGCTACACCTTC. Translation: CSVETGGANYGYTF.

The V and J genes are TRBV19 and TRBJ1-6; a weak D match, TRBD1 (6 bases). Germline-derived CDR1 and CDR2 are LNHDA and SQIVND (reference sequence). The CDR3 extends over 13 amino acids. Trimming took 10 bases from V and 9 from J, leaving 16 bases between them. The CDR3 bases are TGTGCCACCCAGGTTTCCAGGGGTTCACCCCTCCACTTT. This gives the protein CATQVSRGSPLHF.